These 18 T cell receptor beta chains came from one sample sequenced in a study of OX40 agonist ivuxolimab in advanced cancers. This table comes from immunoSEQ multiplex PCR, and its TCRdb copy is limited to in-frame clones, with some not included. The table shows about 73,000 clones, with approximately 86% occurring only once. The source was CD4+ or CD8+ T cells sorted from blood, collected in a trial of the OX40 agonist ivuxolimab. The receptors stem from an adult with an advanced solid tumor such as melanoma, head and neck, liver or kidney cancer.

DNA for the CDR3: TGTGCCAGCAGTCCCGGAGGTAGCAACACTGAAGCTTTCTTT. This translates into CASSPGGSNTEAFF. This chain connects TRBV5-4 to TRBJ1-1; the D is unclear. The CDR3 is 14 residues long. V lost 5 bases and J 2 bases, leaving 13 bases between the germline ends. The V gene's germline CDR1 is SGHNT and CDR2 YYREEE (reference sequence).

The J gene is TRBJ1-2, the V gene TRBV7-3; D is possibly TRBD1 (5 bases). With 0 bases removed from V and 7 bases from J, the gap between germline ends came to 9 bases. CDR3 length: 13 amino acids. Germline V gives CDR1 SGHTA, CDR2 FQGTGA. CDR3 loop: CASSLTGEAGYTF. The DNA for the CDR3 is TGTGCCAGCAGCTTAACGGGGGAGGCTGGCTACACCTTC. Looking up the rest from reference TRBV7-3 and TRBJ1-2 gives the full variable domain: GAGVSQTPSNKVTEKGKYVELRCDPISGHTALYWYRQSLGQGPEFLIYFQGTGAADDSGLPNDRFFAVRPEGSVSTLKIQRTERGDSAVYLCASSLTGEAGYTFGSGTRLTVV.

The chain couples TRBV10-3 to TRBJ1-3; D call uncertain. V lost 10 bases to trimming and J lost 0 bases, with 10 bases between them. There are 13 residues in the CDR3. The germline V gene encodes CDR1 ENHRY and CDR2 SYGVKD. The CDR3 loop is CASRSDSGNTIYF. In nucleotides, the CDR3 is TGTGCCAGTCGGAGCGACTCTGGAAACACCATATATTTT.

This chain joins TRBV5-1 and TRBJ2-3; 7 nucleotides line up with TRBD1. Germline V gene data show CDR1 as SGHRS and CDR2 as YFSETQ. The ends lost 4 bases at V and 2 bases at J; junction bases unmatched: 7. The CDR3 is 15 residues long. DNA of the CDR3: TGCGCCAGCAGCAAAGACAGGGCGCACACAGATACGCAGTATTTT. It encodes CASSKDRAHTDTQYF.

V and J are TRBV7-8 and TRBJ2-7; D is perhaps TRBD1 or TRBD2 (6 bases each). This CDR3 is built from 15 residues. The V end lost 1 base, the J end lost 5 bases, and 15 bases lay between the germline ends. Germline V gene lookup returns CDR1 SGHVS and CDR2 FQNEAQ. CDR3 sequence: CASSLGTGAGNEQYF. CDR3 sequence (DNA): TGTGCCAGCAGCTTAGGTACGGGGGCGGGAAACGAGCAGTACTTC.

As concerns this clone: This CDR3 is also generated by other DNA sequences in the sample. The V and J genes are TRBV7-9 and TRBJ1-5; 10 nucleotides match TRBD1. This CDR3 comprises 16 residues. Germline loops: CDR1 SEHNR, CDR2 FQNEAQ (reference sequence). Losses at the gene ends were 3 bases for V and 4 bases for J; bases not matched to a gene: 6. The CDR3 reads CASSLRTGGVNQPQHF. In DNA form, the CDR3 reads TGTGCCAGCAGCTTGCGGACAGGGGGAGTTAATCAGCCCCAGCATTTT.

J is TRBJ2-3 and V is TRBV2, with D hard to call. Trimming left V 3 bases short and J 2 bases short, with 12 bases between. The CDR3 contains 15 residues. CDR1 and CDR2 (germline): SNHLY, FYNNEI. CDR3 sequence: CASSEGLILTDTQYF. The CDR3 DNA reads as TGTGCCAGCAGTGAGGGTCTAATTCTCACAGATACGCAGTATTTT. Based on the CDR3 plus reference TRBV2 and TRBJ2-3, the full variable domain is EPEVTQTPSHQVTQMGQEVILRCVPISNHLYFYWYRQILGQKVEFLVSFYNNEISEKSEIFDDQFSVERPDGSNFTLKIRSTKLEDSAMYFCASSEGLILTDTQYFGPGTRLTVL.

This chain uses TRBV27 with TRBJ1-1; D gene uncertain. CDR1 MNHEY and CDR2 SMNVEV come from the germline V gene (reference sequence). The CDR3 has 14 residues. Trimming pared 7 bases from V and 4 bases from J, leaving 16 bases between. DNA of the CDR3: TGTGCCAGCACGAGCCACAAGGGCATCACTGAAGCTTTCTTT. Translated, it gives CASTSHKGITEAFF.

The J gene is TRBJ1-2, the V gene TRBV19; the D gene is possibly TRBD1 (6 bases). Germline-derived CDR1 and CDR2 are LNHDA and SQIVND (reference sequence). Between the trimmed V and J ends, which lost 3 bases and 5 bases, there was a span of 19 bases. The CDR3 runs to 16 residues. CDR3 loop: CASSIFGDTGGYGYTF. The CDR3 DNA reads TGTGCCAGTAGTATCTTTGGGGACACAGGAGGATATGGCTACACCTTC.

The chain joins TRBV14 to TRBJ2-3; D remains unclear. The CDR3 has 13 residues. Trimming removed 4 bases from V and 5 bases from J, with 10 bases in between. The germline gives CDR1 SGHDN, CDR2 FVKESK. The chain's CDR3 is CASSPNVKDTQYF. The CDR3 bases are TGTGCCAGCAGCCCAAACGTTAAAGATACGCAGTATTTT.

This clone was observed a handful of times. The chain couples TRBV28 to TRBJ2-5; D is unresolved. V dropped 3 bases and J dropped 3 bases, with 14 bases sitting between them. The CDR3 has 15 amino acids. Germline loops: CDR1 MDHEN, CDR2 SYDVKM. The DNA of the CDR3 is TGTGCCAGCAGTTTCTTTGGCAGAAGGGAAGAGACCCAGTACTTC. Its translation: CASSFFGRREETQYF.

The genes are TRBV4-3 and TRBJ1-6, with 10 bases aligning to TRBD1. Germline lookup yields CDR1 LGHNA and CDR2 YSLEER. The CDR3 sequence is 16 residues long. The J segment lost 10 bases and the V segment lost 4 bases, leaving 10 bases of the junction unmatched. CDR3 in amino acids: CASSPGGTGVRSPLHF. DNA for the CDR3: TGCGCCAGCAGCCCAGGGGGGACAGGGGTTCGATCACCCCTCCACTTT.

The rearrangement joins TRBV28 to TRBJ2-5; TRBD2 aligns across 16 bases. Germline V CDR1 and CDR2: MDHEN, SYDVKM. CDR3 length: 16 residues. The V and J ends lost 6 bases and 5 bases, in that order; junction bases with no gene match: 6. The CDR3 coding sequence is TGTGCCAGCAGGTGGGGACTAGCGGGAGGGCCGGAGACCCAGTACTTC. Translation gives CASRWGLAGGPETQYF.

This chain connects TRBV6-6 to TRBJ1-1; possibly TRBD1 for D (6 bases). Germline-derived CDR1 and CDR2 are MNHNY and SVGAGI (reference sequence). The CDR3 is 15 residues long. With 4 bases removed from V and 3 bases from J, the gap between germline ends came to 15 bases. CDR3 nucleotide sequence: TGTGCCAGCAGTTCCGTGATGGGGGCTTACACTGAAGCTTTCTTT. The encoded protein is CASSSVMGAYTEAFF.

The rearrangement links TRBV10-3 to TRBJ1-5; possibly TRBD1 for D (6 bases). Germline lookup yields CDR1 ENHRY and CDR2 SYGVKD. The V and J ends lost 2 bases and 7 bases respectively, with 15 bases between them. CDR3 length equals 15 residues. The CDR3 nucleotides read TGTGCCATCAGTGAGCCGGGGGGGGCCGGGCAGCCCCAGCATTTT. Its translation: CAISEPGGAGQPQHF.

This clone has more than one count but fewer than ten. The gene calls are TRBV2 and TRBJ1-1, with unresolved D. V lost 7 bases to trimming and J lost 5 bases, with 8 bases between them. This CDR3 is 11 amino acids long. The germline V gene encodes CDR1 SNHLY and CDR2 FYNNEI. CDR3 in DNA: TGTGCCAGCAAAATGAGGACTGAAGCTTTCTTT. Protein: CASKMRTEAFF. The whole variable domain, filled in from reference TRBV2 and TRBJ1-1, reads EPEVTQTPSHQVTQMGQEVILRCVPISNHLYFYWYRQILGQKVEFLVSFYNNEISEKSEIFDDQFSVERPDGSNFTLKIRSTKLEDSAMYFCASKMRTEAFFGQGTRLTVV.

V and J are TRBV29-1 and TRBJ2-7, with 9 bases that match TRBD1. Trimming took 7 bases from V and 3 from J; bases not matched to a gene: 4. The CDR3 is 12 residues long. Germline lookup yields CDR1 SQVTM and CDR2 ANQGSEA. In DNA, the CDR3 is TGCAGCGGCCGGGGACAGGGCTACGAGCAGTACTTC. Translating gives CSGRGQGYEQYF.

This sequence joins TRBV5-8 and TRBJ2-7; no reliable D call. V shed 2 bases and J shed 6 bases, with 6 bases lying between them. The CDR3 runs to 11 residues. Germline CDR1 reads SGHTS; CDR2 reads YDEGEE. The CDR3 loop is CASSFSAEQYF. In DNA, the CDR3 is TGTGCCAGCAGCTTTTCCGCCGAGCAGTACTTC.